This TCR beta chain was observed in a study of T cell responses to AZD1222 COVID-19 vaccine. Whole-study findings and limits: Spike-specific TCR breadth and depth rose after two AZD1222 doses. CD4 TCRs covered the whole spike, strongest at regions 160-218 and 743-854.

As for this clone: The antigen is unknown.

This table comes from immunoSEQ multiplex PCR, and its TCRdb copy is limited to in-frame clones, with some not included. The table records around 150,000 clones, about 93% of them present only once. The V gene lost 4 bases and the J gene lost 4 bases, with 14 bases spanning the gap. Germline values: CDR1 SGDLS, CDR2 YYNGEE. The CDR3 runs to 14 residues. V is TRBV9 and J is TRBJ1-1; D not certain. The sequence came from an adult who received the AZD1222 COVID-19 vaccine. Sequenced here: peripheral blood, sampled 28 days after the second AZD1222 dose. The CDR3 region has the DNA TGTGCCAGCAGCACCCGGGCCGGTGGCACTGAAGCTTTCTTT. Protein: CASSTRAGGTEAFF.